Shown below are 28 T cell receptor beta chains from a single sample sequenced in a study of cytomegalovirus exposure and HLA in healthy donors. Use of 60 Vbeta and 13 Jbeta primers characterized the PCR. Method: immunoSEQ multiplex PCR; TCRdb's copy keeps in-frame clones and lacks some. Of 110,000 to 150,000 clones detected, 79% appear once; the ten largest clones hold more than 0.95%. The sequenced material came from PBMCs. These receptors all stem from a man in his late teens or twenties in good health and CMV-seronegative.

The chain carries TRBV5-4 and TRBJ2-2, with a tentative D call TRBD1 (5 bases). Germline assignment: CDR1 SGHNT and CDR2 YYREEE (reference sequence). The CDR3 contains 14 residues. V gave up 2 bases and J gave up 7 bases, with 12 bases separating them. CDR3 sequence: CASSFIREDGELFF. CDR3 nucleotide sequence: TGTGCCAGCAGCTTCATCAGGGAAGACGGGGAGCTGTTTTTT.

The rearrangement uses TRBV7-2 and TRBJ2-7; 9 nucleotides match TRBD1. V lost 1 base to trimming and J lost 4 bases; unmatched junction nucleotides: 5. This CDR3 has 15 residues. The germline V gene encodes CDR1 SGHTA and CDR2 FQGNSA. CDR3 coding DNA: TGTGCCAGCAGCTTAGAGGGACAGGGCCTGTACGAGCAGTACTTC. Its protein is CASSLEGQGLYEQYF.

This clone came up a few times. The chain couples TRBV5-4 to TRBJ1-1; 7 nucleotides agree with TRBD1. This CDR3 region has 15 residues. Germline V lookup: CDR1 SGHNT, CDR2 YYREEE (reference sequence). Trimming cost V 1 base and J 0 bases; bases outside gene matches: 3. This CDR3 reads CASSLLDRVNTEAFF. The CDR3, as DNA: TGTGCCAGCAGCTTGTTAGACAGGGTGAACACTGAAGCTTTCTTT.

This chain uses TRBV14 with TRBJ2-7; TRBD1 matches 7 bases. CDR1 is SGHDN, CDR2 FVKESK, per germline. Trimming cost V 1 base and J 0 bases; bases outside gene matches: 6. The length of the CDR3 is 16 residues. The DNA for the CDR3 is TGTGCCAGCAGCCAAGGTCCTCAGGGGGACTCCTACGAGCAGTACTTC. Translating gives CASSQGPQGDSYEQYF.

The J gene is TRBJ1-2, the V gene TRBV25-1, with D uncertain. The CDR3 has 14 residues. Germline values: CDR1 MGHDK, CDR2 SYGVNS. Trimming removed 3 bases at V and 2 bases at J, with 10 bases between. The CDR3 nucleotides are TGTGCCAGCAGTGACGGAGAGTGGAACTATGGCTACACCTTC. This translates into CASSDGEWNYGYTF.

V gene TRBV6-5 combines with J gene TRBJ1-1; D remains unclear. The CDR3 length is 14 residues. V lost 6 bases to trimming and J lost 3 bases, with 14 bases between them. CDR1 and CDR2 from the germline V gene are MNHEY and SVGAGI. The CDR3 spells CASRALSEDTEAFF. The CDR3 coding sequence is TGTGCCAGCAGAGCGTTGTCCGAGGACACTGAAGCTTTCTTT.

The rearrangement links TRBV28 to TRBJ2-7, with D possibly being TRBD1 (5 bases). Germline loops: CDR1 MDHEN, CDR2 SYDVKM. This CDR3 is 13 amino acids long. The germline V and J ends were trimmed by 5 bases and 6 bases, with 14 bases remaining between them. CDR3 region: CASSLDKWGEQYF. CDR3 nucleotides: TGTGCCAGCAGTCTGGACAAATGGGGCGAGCAGTACTTC.

The chain uses TRBV5-1 and TRBJ1-1; maybe TRBD1 (5 bases). Germline CDR1 SGHRS, CDR2 YFSETQ. Trimming took 2 bases from V and 2 from J, leaving 10 bases between them. There are 14 residues in the CDR3. The CDR3 region has the DNA TGCGCCAGCAGCTTTGACAGACCAAACACTGAAGCTTTCTTT. Translated: CASSFDRPNTEAFF.

The chain carries TRBV15 and TRBJ1-4, with 8 bases matching TRBD1. This CDR3 region has 15 residues. V was clipped by 2 bases and J by 7 bases; unmatched bases: 6. Germline values: CDR1 LNHNV, CDR2 YYDKDF (reference sequence). CDR3 coding DNA: TGTGCCACCAGCAGATTAACAGGGGGAAGTGAAAAACTGTTTTTT. This sequence encodes CATSRLTGGSEKLFF. Full variable domain (outside the CDR3, taken from reference TRBV15 and TRBJ1-4): DAMVIQNPRYQVTQFGKPVTLSCSQTLNHNVMYWYQQKSSQAPKLLFHYYDKDFNNEADTPDNFQSRRPNTSFCFLDIRSPGLGDTAMYLCATSRLTGGSEKLFFGSGTQLSVL.

V and J are TRBV14 and TRBJ1-2; D gene uncertain. V was pared by 3 bases and J by 4 bases, with 6 bases between. The length of the CDR3 is 12 residues. Germline CDR1 and CDR2: SGHDN and FVKESK. The CDR3 DNA follows: TGTGCCAGCAGCCACTTAATCTATGGCTACACCTTC. Translating gives CASSHLIYGYTF.

The genes are TRBV9 and TRBJ1-3; TRBD1 aligns across 8 bases. The J segment lost 1 base and the V segment lost 7 bases, leaving 1 base of the junction unmatched. The CDR3 extends over 13 amino acids. CDR1 and CDR2 from the germline V gene are SGDLS and YYNGEE. The chain's CDR3 is CASDRGSGNTIYF. The DNA for the CDR3 is TGTGCCAGCGACAGGGGATCTGGAAACACCATATATTTT.

The gene calls are TRBV7-9 and TRBJ1-1, with 10 nucleotides matching TRBD1. The CDR3 sequence is 14 residues long. V was pared by 8 bases and J by 6 bases, with 9 bases of the junction left unmatched. CDR1 is SEHNR, CDR2 FQNEAQ, per germline (reference sequence). The CDR3 protein is CASQTTGTGAEAFF. DNA of the CDR3: TGTGCCAGCCAAACCACCGGGACAGGGGCTGAAGCTTTCTTT.

In this sample, this clone turned up once. The chain uses TRBV30 and TRBJ2-2, with TRBD1 matching 8 bases. The CDR3 covers 16 residues. Trimming took 3 bases from V and 1 from J; bases not matched to a gene: 7. In germline, CDR1 is GTSNPN, CDR2 SVGIG (reference sequence). CDR3 amino acids: CAWRAPGTGNTGELFF. CDR3 DNA: TGTGCCTGGAGGGCCCCCGGGACAGGGAACACCGGGGAGCTGTTTTTT.

V and J are TRBV9 and TRBJ1-4; 9 bases align to TRBD1. Germline loops: CDR1 SGDLS, CDR2 YYNGEE. The CDR3 spans 15 residues. The V segment lost 3 bases and the J segment 3 bases; nucleotides outside the gene matches: 3. The CDR3, as DNA: TGTGCCAGCAGCGGGACAGGGGCCGCTAATGAAAAACTGTTTTTT. The encoded protein is CASSGTGAANEKLFF.

The rearrangement joins TRBV6-6 to TRBJ1-2; TRBD1 might be the D (6 bases). CDR3 size: 12 residues. From germline, CDR1 is MNHNY and CDR2 SVGAGI (reference sequence). Trimming removed 7 bases from V and 7 bases from J, with 13 bases in between. The CDR3 nucleotides read TGTGCCAGCACACGGGGGGGCCGTGGCTACACCTTC. Encoded protein: CASTRGGRGYTF.

The chain carries TRBV27 and TRBJ2-2; weak D call: TRBD2 (5 bases). This CDR3 spans 14 amino acids. The ends were cut back, 2 bases at V and 5 bases at J, with 9 bases in the middle. Germline assignment: CDR1 MNHEY and CDR2 SMNVEV (reference sequence). The CDR3 DNA follows: TGTGCCAGCAGTTTAATGAGGGCTACCGGGGAGCTGTTTTTT. It specifies CASSLMRATGELFF.

Concerning this clone: This CDR3 is also generated by other DNA sequences in the sample. This chain joins TRBV6-1 and TRBJ2-2; maybe TRBD2 (5 bases). In germline, CDR1 is MNHNS, CDR2 SASEGT. The CDR3 runs to 12 residues. V was clipped by 8 bases and J by 1 base, with 5 bases between them. CDR3 region: CASGLNTGELFF. In DNA form, the CDR3 reads TGTGCCAGCGGACTGAACACCGGGGAGCTGTTTTTT.

The chain links TRBV30 to TRBJ1-2; 8 bases are a match to TRBD1. Trimming removed 8 bases from V and 8 bases from J; junction bases left unmatched: 13. The CDR3 runs to 13 residues. Germline CDR1 is GTSNPN and CDR2 is SVGIG (reference sequence). CDR3 coding DNA: TGTGCCGGAACAAAGACAGGGGCGGTAGGCTACACCTTC. Amino acids: CAGTKTGAVGYTF.

This chain uses TRBV5-5 with TRBJ1-1; 7 bases align to TRBD1. The J segment lost 6 bases and the V segment lost 2 bases, leaving 7 bases of the junction unmatched. The length of the CDR3 is 14 residues. Germline V gene lookup returns CDR1 SGHKS and CDR2 YYEKEE (reference sequence). The CDR3 region is CASSLIKGTAEAFF. Written as DNA, the CDR3 is TGTGCCAGCAGCTTAATCAAGGGGACAGCTGAAGCTTTCTTT.

The genes are TRBV5-6 and TRBJ2-6; no clear D gene. With 0 bases removed from V and 0 bases from J, the gap between germline ends came to 4 bases. This CDR3 region has 15 residues. In germline, CDR1 is SGHDT, CDR2 YYEEEE. The CDR3 DNA is TGTGCCAGCAGCTTGGGAGTCTCTGGGGCCAACGTCCTGACTTTC. It translates to CASSLGVSGANVLTF.

The chain employs TRBV14 and TRBJ2-2, with no clear D. Per germline, CDR1 SGHDN and CDR2 FVKESK. The germline V and J ends were trimmed by 3 bases and 5 bases, with 7 bases remaining between them. The CDR3 runs to 13 residues. CDR3 in amino acids: CASSHPHTGELFF. DNA of the CDR3: TGTGCCAGCAGCCACCCACATACCGGGGAGCTGTTTTTT.

V usage is TRBV10-3 and J usage is TRBJ1-4, with a tentative D call TRBD1 (6 bases). The germline V gene has CDR1 ENHRY and CDR2 SYGVKD. Between the trimmed V and J ends, which lost 10 bases and 5 bases, there was a span of 14 bases. The CDR3 covers 13 residues. CDR3 sequence (DNA): TGTGCCACCCGAAGGGACATAAATGAAAAACTGTTTTTT. This encodes CATRRDINEKLFF.

The chain carries TRBV5-1 and TRBJ2-1, with 7 bases matching TRBD1. With 0 bases clipped from V and 6 bases from J, the junction kept 6 bases outside the gene matches. CDR1 SGHRS and CDR2 YFSETQ come from the germline V gene. This CDR3 has 15 amino acids. CDR3 region: CASSLATGDGNEQFF. The CDR3 DNA is TGCGCCAGCAGCTTGGCAACAGGGGACGGCAATGAGCAGTTCTTC. Drawing the rest from reference TRBV5-1 and TRBJ2-1, the complete variable domain is KAGVTQTPRYLIKTRGQQVTLSCSPISGHRSVSWYQQTPGQGLQFLFEYFSETQRNKGNFPGRFSGRQFSNSRSEMNVSTLELGDSALYLCASSLATGDGNEQFFGPGTRLTVL.

The chain uses TRBV7-2 and TRBJ2-3; 14 positions match TRBD2. This CDR3 region has 15 residues. Germline-derived CDR1 and CDR2 are SGHTA and FQGNSA. The V and J ends lost 1 base and 6 bases, in that order; junction bases with no gene match: 0. The CDR3 protein is CASSLGTSGGDTQYF. The CDR3 coding sequence is TGTGCCAGCAGCTTAGGGACTAGCGGGGGGGATACGCAGTATTTT.

V usage is TRBV13 and J usage is TRBJ2-5; unclear D gene. This CDR3 has 13 residues. Trimming stripped 6 bases from V and 5 bases from J, with 13 bases between. CDR1 PRHDT and CDR2 FYEKMQ come from the germline V gene (reference sequence). CDR3: CASSLRFGETQYF. The DNA for the CDR3 is TGTGCCAGCAGTTTACGATTCGGGGAGACCCAGTACTTC. The full variable domain, rest sourced from reference TRBV13 and TRBJ2-5, is AAGVIQSPRHLIKEKRETATLKCYPIPRHDTVYWYQQGPGQDPQFLISFYEKMQSDKGSIPDRFSAQQFSDYHSELNMSSLELGDSALYFCASSLRFGETQYFGPGTRLLVL.

CDR3 loop: CASSLREQGGNSPLHF. The CDR3 nucleotides read TGTGCCAGCAGCTTAAGGGAACAGGGGGGTAATTCACCCCTCCACTTT. The chain combines TRBV7-2 with TRBJ1-6; 8 bases are a match to TRBD1. Unmatched junction bases numbered 6, after V lost 2 bases and J lost 6 bases. The CDR3 spans 16 residues. Germline values: CDR1 SGHTA, CDR2 FQGNSA.

The V gene is TRBV10-3, the J gene TRBJ1-4; D is ambiguous. Germline lookup yields CDR1 ENHRY and CDR2 SYGVKD. Trimming took off 11 bases at V and 5 bases at J, with 15 bases between the two ends. The CDR3 extends over 13 amino acids. The DNA of the CDR3 is TGTGCCTCGACCGGGGAGAAAAATGAAAAACTGTTTTTT. It is translated as CASTGEKNEKLFF.

The table lists this clone with a count of one. V usage is TRBV9 and J usage is TRBJ2-2; D ambiguous. The CDR3 sequence is 12 residues long. Trimming stripped 0 bases from V and 5 bases from J, with 2 bases between. Germline V gene sequence: CDR1 SGDLS, CDR2 YYNGEE. CDR3 sequence reads: CASSVATGELFF. DNA for the CDR3: TGTGCCAGCAGCGTAGCTACCGGGGAGCTGTTTTTT.